This T cell receptor (beta chain) was sequenced during a study of read filtering for tumor transcriptome and immune sequencing. About the research overall: Mean patient age was roughly 66 years, range roughly 47 to 90; 17 male, more than 11 female.

The library was built from around 400 ng RNA with molecular barcoded adaptors for alpha/delta and beta/gamma chains. TCRdb redid the calling of the reads with MiXCR, one entry per CDR3 protein. The repertoire holds approximately 61,000 distinct CDR3 sequences, with under 20% as singletons. This clonotype occurred many times. The sample was a population of CD138-negative cells sorted from bone marrow. This TCR came from a donor at least 40 years old with multiple myeloma.

The CDR3 nucleotides read TGTGCCAGCAGCTTAGGAGGGGTATTGAACACTGAAGCTTTCTTT. Protein: CASSLGGVLNTEAFF. The chain links TRBV7-9 to TRBJ1-1; the D gene is possibly TRBD1 (5 bases). Trimming took off 1 base at V and 0 bases at J, with 9 bases between the two ends. The CDR3 consists of 15 residues. In germline, CDR1 is SEHNR, CDR2 FQNEAQ (reference sequence).